One sample yielded the 25 T cell receptor beta chains listed below, sequenced in a study of cytomegalovirus exposure and HLA in healthy donors. PCR involved 60 Vbeta and 13 Jbeta primers. Profiling relied on immunoSEQ multiplex PCR, and the TCRdb table lists in-frame clones only, not all of them. This repertoire shows fewer than 110,000 clones, about three quarters found once; its top ten account for about 8%. Sample: PBMCs. The source of these receptors is a young man in good health and CMV-seronegative.

The chain carries TRBV6-5 and TRBJ1-1; D may be TRBD1 (5 bases). Germline V gene sequence: CDR1 MNHEY, CDR2 SVGAGI. V lost 6 bases to trimming and J lost 5 bases, with 16 bases between them. This CDR3 spans 14 amino acids. In DNA, the CDR3 is TGTGCCAGCAGCCTGGGGTGGGGGGGGACTGAAGCTTTCTTT. It codes for CASSLGWGGTEAFF.

The chain links TRBV5-4 to TRBJ2-2, with 11 bases aligning to TRBD2. Germline CDR1 reads SGHNT; CDR2 reads YYREEE (reference sequence). The CDR3 is 18 residues long. V was pared by 0 bases and J by 5 bases, with 9 bases of the junction left unmatched. CDR3 nucleotides: TGTGCCAGCAGCTTGGGACTAGCGGGGAGCCACGGGACCGGGGAGCTGTTTTTT. As protein: CASSLGLAGSHGTGELFF.

The chain links TRBV4-1 to TRBJ2-7; D remains ambiguous. The V gene lost 0 bases and the J gene lost 10 bases, with 16 bases spanning the gap. CDR3 size: 14 residues. The germline gives CDR1 MGHRA, CDR2 YSYEKL. This CDR3 reads CASSQDHLGGAQYF. Here the CDR3 DNA reads TGCGCCAGCAGCCAAGACCATTTAGGCGGTGCCCAGTACTTC.

J is TRBJ2-3 and V is TRBV5-1; 11 nucleotides agree with TRBD2. The CDR3 runs 16 residues. Germline V CDR1 and CDR2: SGHRS, YFSETQ. Losses at the gene ends were 8 bases for V and 2 bases for J; bases not matched to a gene: 10. The DNA of the CDR3 is TGCGCCAGTCGGGTAGCGGGAGGGCCTACCACAGATACGCAGTATTTT. It is translated as CASRVAGGPTTDTQYF.

The rearrangement uses TRBV5-4 and TRBJ1-4; maybe TRBD1 (5 bases). Germline values: CDR1 SGHNT, CDR2 YYREEE (reference sequence). The CDR3 is 14 amino acids. V gave up 2 bases and J gave up 5 bases, with 10 bases separating them. The CDR3 sequence is CASSFDRSNEKLFF. The CDR3 DNA follows: TGTGCCAGCAGCTTTGACAGATCAAATGAAAAACTGTTTTTT.

The chain employs TRBV7-6 and TRBJ1-4; D not resolved. CDR1 SGHVS and CDR2 FNYEAQ come from the germline V gene. This CDR3 is built from 15 residues. V was clipped by 5 bases and J by 5 bases, with 15 bases between them. This CDR3 reads CASSPSVNLNEKLFF. CDR3 DNA: TGTGCCAGCAGCCCGTCGGTAAACCTCAATGAAAAACTGTTTTTT.

V and J are TRBV5-5 and TRBJ2-1, with 9 bases matching TRBD1. Germline CDR1 reads SGHKS; CDR2 reads YYEKEE (reference sequence). This CDR3 spans 16 amino acids. With V trimmed by 4 bases and J by 8 bases, 13 bases remained unmatched. This chain's CDR3 is CASSATLTGGGDEQFF. In nucleotides, the CDR3 is TGTGCCAGCAGCGCTACCCTTACAGGGGGCGGGGATGAGCAGTTCTTC.

This clone has more than one count but fewer than ten. The gene calls are TRBV2 and TRBJ2-2, with a possible D match to TRBD2 (7 bases). Trimming stripped 3 bases from V and 2 bases from J, with 13 bases between. From germline, CDR1 is SNHLY and CDR2 FYNNEI. The CDR3 length is 16 residues. CDR3 sequence (DNA): TGTGCCAGCAGTGATGGGGGGGGCGCAAACACCGGGGAGCTGTTTTTT. Translating gives CASSDGGGANTGELFF. Full variable domain (outside the CDR3, taken from reference TRBV2 and TRBJ2-2): EPEVTQTPSHQVTQMGQEVILRCVPISNHLYFYWYRQILGQKVEFLVSFYNNEISEKSEIFDDQFSVERPDGSNFTLKIRSTKLEDSAMYFCASSDGGGANTGELFFGEGSRLTVL.

The chain combines TRBV2 with TRBJ2-3; the D gene is possibly TRBD1 (5 bases). The CDR3 is made up of 19 amino acids. Trimming pared 2 bases from V and 3 bases from J, leaving 24 bases between. Germline CDR1 reads SNHLY; CDR2 reads FYNNEI. CDR3 DNA: TGTGCCAGCAGTGAACGGCAGAGGACCCCTCCGGCAGGGACAGATACGCAGTATTTT. Translating gives CASSERQRTPPAGTDTQYF. Together with reference TRBV2 and TRBJ2-3, the CDR3 gives the full variable domain: EPEVTQTPSHQVTQMGQEVILRCVPISNHLYFYWYRQILGQKVEFLVSFYNNEISEKSEIFDDQFSVERPDGSNFTLKIRSTKLEDSAMYFCASSERQRTPPAGTDTQYFGPGTRLTVL.

This clone was detected a few times. The V and J genes are TRBV5-4 and TRBJ1-2; D is unclear. V was pared by 4 bases and J by 6 bases, with 16 bases between. The length of the CDR3 is 14 residues. Germline lookup yields CDR1 SGHNT and CDR2 YYREEE (reference sequence). CDR3 amino acids: CASSPPRDLNGYTF. The CDR3, as DNA: TGTGCCAGCAGCCCCCCGAGGGATCTTAATGGCTACACCTTC.

The genes are TRBV28 and TRBJ2-7; tentatively, D is TRBD2 (6 bases). The CDR3 is 13 residues long. Trimming removed 6 bases at V and 2 bases at J, with 11 bases between. Germline assignment: CDR1 MDHEN and CDR2 SYDVKM. This CDR3 reads CASRRAGTYEQYF. For the CDR3, the DNA is TGTGCCAGCAGGCGGGCGGGAACCTACGAGCAGTACTTC.

V usage is TRBV30 and J usage is TRBJ1-4; TRBD1 is a possible D gene (6 bases). The CDR3 extends over 15 amino acids. Trimming pared 2 bases from V and 4 bases from J, leaving 14 bases between. The germline gives CDR1 GTSNPN, CDR2 SVGIG (reference sequence). CDR3 DNA: TGTGCCTGGAGTTGGGGCAGGGGAATTAATGAAAAACTGTTTTTT. It encodes CAWSWGRGINEKLFF.

V is TRBV4-2 and J is TRBJ1-4; no firm D call. Germline assignment: CDR1 LGHNA and CDR2 YNFKEQ. This CDR3 comprises 14 residues. Trimming pared 3 bases from V and 8 bases from J, leaving 13 bases between. The CDR3 DNA follows: TGTGCCAGCAGCCAGGGGAAAGGGAGAGAAAAACTGTTTTTT. Its translation is CASSQGKGREKLFF.

This clone was detected a few times. The chain is built from TRBV19 and TRBJ2-1; TRBD2 is a possible D gene (6 bases). The CDR3 consists of 15 residues. CDR1 and CDR2 from the germline V gene are LNHDA and SQIVND (reference sequence). V was clipped by 2 bases and J by 7 bases, with 15 bases between them. The CDR3 bases are TGTGCCAGTAGTATATTCACGGGGGACGTTAATGAGCAGTTCTTC. Translation: CASSIFTGDVNEQFF.

The chain combines TRBV7-9 with TRBJ2-7; 7 positions match TRBD2. Germline trimming cut 5 bases from V and 3 bases from J; bases unmatched to any gene: 7. Germline V gives CDR1 SEHNR, CDR2 FQNEAQ (reference sequence). The CDR3 runs to 14 residues. The CDR3 DNA reads as TGTGCCAGCAGCCCCGGTGGGGGGGGCTACGAGCAGTACTTC. Translating it yields CASSPGGGGYEQYF.

The chain recombines TRBV27 with TRBJ2-1; TRBD2 aligns across 7 bases. V lost 2 bases and J lost 4; bases outside the gene matches: 5. Germline loops: CDR1 MNHEY, CDR2 SMNVEV (reference sequence). This CDR3 region has 15 residues. This CDR3 is CASSLAGAGYNEQFF. For the CDR3, the DNA is TGTGCCAGCAGTTTAGCGGGAGCTGGATACAATGAGCAGTTCTTC.

This clone was seen more than once but under ten times. The chain employs TRBV10-1 and TRBJ2-1; weak D call: TRBD2 (6 bases). V dropped 4 bases and J dropped 10 bases, with 11 bases sitting between them. Germline CDR1 is WNHNN and CDR2 is SYGVQD (reference sequence). The CDR3 consists of 12 residues. CDR3 loop: CASSGLETEQFF. In DNA, the CDR3 is TGCGCCAGCAGTGGACTAGAAACCGAGCAGTTCTTC.

The rearrangement uses TRBV9 and TRBJ2-3; D perhaps matches TRBD1 (6 bases). V lost 4 bases and J 4 bases, leaving 16 bases between the germline ends. Germline CDR1 SGDLS, CDR2 YYNGEE. This CDR3 comprises 15 residues. The CDR3 sequence is CASSSGGDSADTQYF. CDR3 bases: TGTGCCAGCAGCTCTGGGGGCGACTCCGCAGATACGCAGTATTTT. Together with reference TRBV9 and TRBJ2-3, the CDR3 gives the full variable domain: DSGVTQTPKHLITATGQRVTLRCSPRSGDLSVYWYQQSLDQGLQFLIQYYNGEERAKGNILERFSAQQFPDLHSELNLSSLELGDSALYFCASSSGGDSADTQYFGPGTRLTVL.

This clone appeared once. DNA of the CDR3: TGTGCCAGCAGCTTGATGGCAGGGGAGACCCAGTACTTC. Protein sequence: CASSLMAGETQYF. The rearrangement links TRBV5-4 to TRBJ2-5, with D possibly TRBD1 on 5 matching bases. CDR3 length: 13 residues. The ends were cut back, 1 base at V and 5 bases at J, with 9 bases in the middle. Germline CDR1 SGHNT, CDR2 YYREEE (reference sequence).

The chain employs TRBV6-5 and TRBJ1-1; D gene unclear. The CDR3 sequence is 12 residues long. The germline V and J ends were trimmed by 6 bases and 0 bases, with 5 bases remaining between them. Germline V gene lookup returns CDR1 MNHEY and CDR2 SVGAGI. The CDR3 loop is CASRQLNTEAFF. CDR3 DNA sequence: TGTGCCAGCAGACAGTTGAACACTGAAGCTTTCTTT.

The chain recombines TRBV11-3 with TRBJ2-1; 9 bases line up with TRBD1. CDR3 length: 18 residues. V dropped 3 bases and J dropped 6; count of bases not matched to a gene: 15. Germline V gene lookup returns CDR1 SGHNT and CDR2 YENEEA. CDR3 protein: CASSLGKPGQGRSNEQFF. CDR3 nucleotides: TGTGCCAGCAGCTTGGGAAAACCGGGACAGGGCAGGTCCAATGAGCAGTTCTTC.

This clone was recorded a few times. This chain connects TRBV4-1 to TRBJ2-5; TRBD2 aligns across 9 bases. The trim removed 1 base at V and 4 bases at J, leaving 4 bases unmatched. Germline lookup yields CDR1 MGHRA and CDR2 YSYEKL. The length of the CDR3 is 15 residues. The CDR3 loop reads CASSQVAGVPETQYF. CDR3 in DNA: TGCGCCAGCAGCCAAGTAGCGGGAGTCCCAGAGACCCAGTACTTC.

This clone appeared once. This chain connects TRBV27 to TRBJ1-5, with D uncertain. The CDR3 loop spans 14 amino acids. CDR1 and CDR2 from the germline V gene are MNHEY and SMNVEV (reference sequence). With 8 bases removed from V and 0 bases from J, the gap between germline ends came to 11 bases. CDR3 nucleotide sequence: TGTGCCAGCGCGATCCGGTATAGCAATCAGCCCCAGCATTTT. Translated, it gives CASAIRYSNQPQHF.

This clone has only a few counts. The CDR3: CASSSPQGAAQPQHF. DNA of the CDR3: TGTGCCAGCAGTTCCCCACAGGGGGCGGCCCAGCCCCAGCATTTT. The rearrangement links TRBV6-6 to TRBJ1-5; 9 nucleotides line up with TRBD1. The trim removed 4 bases at V and 7 bases at J, leaving 8 bases unmatched. Germline V CDR1 and CDR2: MNHNY, SVGAGI (reference sequence). The CDR3 consists of 15 residues.

This chain joins TRBV28 and TRBJ2-5; 9 positions agree with TRBD1. The end of the DNA aligns better with TRBJ2-7, so the J call may be wrong. The germline CDR1 and CDR2 sequences are MDHEN and SYDVKM. This CDR3 comprises 15 residues. The chain's CDR3 is CASSLTWDRVYEQYF. CDR3 coding DNA: TGTGCCAGCAGTTTAACCTGGGACAGGGTCTACGAGCAGTACTTC.